Listed below are T cell receptor beta chains from one sample, sequenced in a study of yellow fever vaccine responses in identical twins. TCRdb re-analysed the RT-PCR reads in MiXCR, keeping a single row per CDR3 protein. The sample includes about 2,500 distinct CDR3 sequences, roughly 80% seen only once; the top ten take 3.5% to 4.5%. The material sequenced was T cells from blood (PBMCs), unsorted or a sorted subset (not recorded which), taken before or after yellow fever vaccination (not recorded which). These receptors were taken from a woman under 30 who received the yellow fever vaccine. Each CDR3 is given with its conserved first and last residue. Each record gives: CDR3 protein, clone size, V gene, J gene. Clone size is not always given. Where it is, it says once, few, many or a class for expanded clones.

CDR3aa: CASSFSGGFTYNEQFF; abundance: NA; v_gene: TRBV5-4; j_gene: TRBJ2-1
CDR3aa: CASSPDTSSYEQYF; abundance: few; v_gene: TRBV4-1; j_gene: TRBJ2-7
CDR3aa: CASSPGAGSSYNEQFF; abundance: NA; v_gene: TRBV5-1; j_gene: TRBJ2-1
CDR3aa: CASSEGTSMDTQYF; abundance: NA; v_gene: TRBV2; j_gene: TRBJ2-3
CDR3aa: CSARDPGTSGSWEQFF; abundance: once; v_gene: TRBV20-1; j_gene: TRBJ2-1
CDR3aa: CAVAGLLQETQYF; abundance: NA; v_gene: TRBV13; j_gene: TRBJ2-5
CDR3aa: CSVCGNTGELFF; abundance: NA; v_gene: TRBV29-1; j_gene: TRBJ2-2
CDR3aa: CAILDIEGSYNEQFF; abundance: NA; v_gene: TRBV2; j_gene: TRBJ2-1
CDR3aa: CASSADRLNTEAFF; abundance: NA; v_gene: TRBV10-1; j_gene: TRBJ1-1
CDR3aa: CASSTPLAGIQETQYF; abundance: NA; v_gene: TRBV5-1; j_gene: TRBJ2-5
CDR3aa: CASSVQGGTGELFF; abundance: NA; v_gene: TRBV2; j_gene: TRBJ2-2
CDR3aa: CSVPRGTNTGELFF; abundance: once; v_gene: TRBV29-1; j_gene: TRBJ2-2
CDR3aa: CASRRWGQGDKNIQYF; abundance: NA; v_gene: TRBV5-1; j_gene: TRBJ2-4
CDR3aa: CASSEDVAKLFF; abundance: NA; v_gene: TRBV2; j_gene: TRBJ1-4
CDR3aa: CTSSFLREGYNEQFF; abundance: few; v_gene: TRBV27; j_gene: TRBJ2-1
CDR3aa: CASSQGTSGGGELFF; abundance: NA; v_gene: TRBV6-6; j_gene: TRBJ2-2
CDR3aa: CSAKPSGLSSYNEQFF; abundance: NA; v_gene: TRBV20-1; j_gene: TRBJ2-1
CDR3aa: CASSLGDRALFSYEQYF; abundance: few; v_gene: TRBV5-4; j_gene: TRBJ2-7
CDR3aa: CASSSILAGELFF; abundance: NA; v_gene: TRBV7-6; j_gene: TRBJ2-2
CDR3aa: CASSYSDVRDEQFF; abundance: NA; v_gene: TRBV6-5; j_gene: TRBJ2-1
CDR3aa: CAISEGGRAMETQYF; abundance: NA; v_gene: TRBV10-3; j_gene: TRBJ2-5